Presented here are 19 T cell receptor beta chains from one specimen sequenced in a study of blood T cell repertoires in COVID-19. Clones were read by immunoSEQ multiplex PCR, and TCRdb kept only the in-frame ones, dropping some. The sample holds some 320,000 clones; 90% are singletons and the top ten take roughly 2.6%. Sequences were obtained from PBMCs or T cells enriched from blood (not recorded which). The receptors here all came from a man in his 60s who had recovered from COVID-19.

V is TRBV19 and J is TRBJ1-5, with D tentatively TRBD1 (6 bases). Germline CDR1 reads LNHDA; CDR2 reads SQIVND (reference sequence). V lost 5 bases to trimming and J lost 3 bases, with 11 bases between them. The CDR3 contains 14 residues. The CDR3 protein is CASSFQGFNQPQHF. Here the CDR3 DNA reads TGTGCCAGTAGTTTCCAGGGGTTCAATCAGCCCCAGCATTTT.

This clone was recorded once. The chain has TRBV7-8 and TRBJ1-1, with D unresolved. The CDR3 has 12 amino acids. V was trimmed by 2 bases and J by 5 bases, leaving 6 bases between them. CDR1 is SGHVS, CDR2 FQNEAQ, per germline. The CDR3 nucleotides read TGTGCCAGCAGCTTATTCGGGACTGAAGCTTTCTTT. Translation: CASSLFGTEAFF.

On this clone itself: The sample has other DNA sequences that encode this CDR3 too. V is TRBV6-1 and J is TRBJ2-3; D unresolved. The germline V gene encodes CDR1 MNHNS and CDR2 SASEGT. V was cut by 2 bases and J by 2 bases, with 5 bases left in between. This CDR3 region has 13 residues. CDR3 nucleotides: TGTGCCAGCAGTGAATTCAACACAGATACGCAGTATTTT. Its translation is CASSEFNTDTQYF.

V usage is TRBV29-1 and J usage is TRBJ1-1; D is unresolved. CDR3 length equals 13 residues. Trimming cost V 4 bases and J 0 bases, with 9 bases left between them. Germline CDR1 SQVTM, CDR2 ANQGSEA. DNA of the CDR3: TGCAGCGTTGTACTAGATCTGAACACTGAAGCTTTCTTT. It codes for CSVVLDLNTEAFF. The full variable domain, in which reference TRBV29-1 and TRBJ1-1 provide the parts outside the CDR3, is SAVISQKPSRDICQRGTSLTIQCQVDSQVTMMFWYRQQPGQSLTLIATANQGSEATYESGFVIDKFPISRPNLTFSTLTVSNMSPEDSSIYLCSVVLDLNTEAFFGQGTRLTVV.

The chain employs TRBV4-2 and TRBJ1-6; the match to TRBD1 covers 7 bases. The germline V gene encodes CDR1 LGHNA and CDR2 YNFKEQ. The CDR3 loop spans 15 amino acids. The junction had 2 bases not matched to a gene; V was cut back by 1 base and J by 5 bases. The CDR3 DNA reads TGTGCCAGCAGCCAAGGAGACAGGGATAATTCACCCCTCCACTTT. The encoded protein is CASSQGDRDNSPLHF.

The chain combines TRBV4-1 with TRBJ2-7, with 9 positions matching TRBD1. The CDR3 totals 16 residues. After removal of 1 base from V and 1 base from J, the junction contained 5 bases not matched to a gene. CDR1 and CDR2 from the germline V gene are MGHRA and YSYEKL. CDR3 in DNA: TGCGCCAGCAGCCAAGCCCCGGACAGGGGATCCTACGAGCAGTACTTC. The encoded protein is CASSQAPDRGSYEQYF.

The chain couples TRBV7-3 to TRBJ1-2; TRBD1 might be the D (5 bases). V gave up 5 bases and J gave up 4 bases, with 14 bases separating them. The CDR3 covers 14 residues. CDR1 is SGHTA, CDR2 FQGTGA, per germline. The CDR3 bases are TGTGCCAGCAGCCCTGGCGGGGCGGGCTATGGCTACACCTTC. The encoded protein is CASSPGGAGYGYTF.

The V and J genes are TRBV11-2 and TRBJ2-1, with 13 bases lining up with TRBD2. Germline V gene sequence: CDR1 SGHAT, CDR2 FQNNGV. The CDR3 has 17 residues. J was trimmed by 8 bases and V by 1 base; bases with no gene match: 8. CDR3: CASSLGIVLAGGYEQFF. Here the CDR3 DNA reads TGTGCCAGCAGCTTAGGGATTGTACTAGCGGGAGGGTATGAGCAGTTCTTC.

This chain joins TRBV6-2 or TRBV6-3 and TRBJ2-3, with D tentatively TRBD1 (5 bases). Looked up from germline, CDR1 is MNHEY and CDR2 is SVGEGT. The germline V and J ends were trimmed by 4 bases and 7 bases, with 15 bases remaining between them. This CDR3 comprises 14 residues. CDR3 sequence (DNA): TGTGCCAGCAGTTCGAGTCGTGGGGCGAATACGCAGTATTTT. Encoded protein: CASSSSRGANTQYF.

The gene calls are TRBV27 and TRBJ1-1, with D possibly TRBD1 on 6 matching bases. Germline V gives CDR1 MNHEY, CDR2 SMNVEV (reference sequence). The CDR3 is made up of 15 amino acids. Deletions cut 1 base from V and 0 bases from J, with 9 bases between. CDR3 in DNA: TGTGCCAGCAGTTTATTTCAGGGGATGAACACTGAAGCTTTCTTT. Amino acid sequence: CASSLFQGMNTEAFF.

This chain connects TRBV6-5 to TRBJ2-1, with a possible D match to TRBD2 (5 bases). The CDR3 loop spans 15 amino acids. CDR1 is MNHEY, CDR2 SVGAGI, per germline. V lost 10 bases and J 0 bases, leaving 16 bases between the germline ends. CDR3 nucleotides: TGTGCCACCGGGGTCCGGGCAAGCTCCTACAATGAGCAGTTCTTC. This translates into CATGVRASSYNEQFF.

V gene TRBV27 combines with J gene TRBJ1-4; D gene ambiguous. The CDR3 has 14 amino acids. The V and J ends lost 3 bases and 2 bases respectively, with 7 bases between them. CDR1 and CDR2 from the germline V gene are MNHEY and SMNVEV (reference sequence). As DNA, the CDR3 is TGTGCCAGCAGTTTGAGGGTCACTAATGAAAAACTGTTTTTT. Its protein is CASSLRVTNEKLFF.

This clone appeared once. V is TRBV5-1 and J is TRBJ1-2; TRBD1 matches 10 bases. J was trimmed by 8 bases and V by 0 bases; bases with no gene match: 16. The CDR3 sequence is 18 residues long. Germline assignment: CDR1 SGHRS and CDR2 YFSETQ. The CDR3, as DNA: TGCGCCAGCAGCTTGGTGTTGGGACAGGGGAATAAAGATACGGGCTACACCTTC. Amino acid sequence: CASSLVLGQGNKDTGYTF.

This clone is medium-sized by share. The CDR3 is CASSDGELDTIYF. CDR3 sequence (DNA): TGTGCCAGCAGTGATGGGGAGTTGGACACCATATATTTT. The rearrangement uses TRBV6-1 and TRBJ1-3; D is ambiguous. CDR1 and CDR2 from the germline V gene are MNHNS and SASEGT. CDR3 length equals 13 residues. The germline V and J ends were trimmed by 3 bases and 8 bases, with 11 bases remaining between them.

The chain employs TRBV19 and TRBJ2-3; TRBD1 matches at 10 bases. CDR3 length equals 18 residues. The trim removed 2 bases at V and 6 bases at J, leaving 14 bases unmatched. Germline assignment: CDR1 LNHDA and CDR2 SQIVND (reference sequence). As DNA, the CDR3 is TGTGCCAGTAGTATATCCCTCGGGACAGGGGTTACTTATGATACGCAGTATTTT. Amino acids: CASSISLGTGVTYDTQYF.

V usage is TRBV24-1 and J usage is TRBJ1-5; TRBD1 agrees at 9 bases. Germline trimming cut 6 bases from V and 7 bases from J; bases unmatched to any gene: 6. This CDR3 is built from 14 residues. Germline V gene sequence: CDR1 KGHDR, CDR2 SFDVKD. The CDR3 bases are TGTGCCACCAGTCCGGGACAGGGTGCGCAGCCCCAGCATTTT. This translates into CATSPGQGAQPQHF.

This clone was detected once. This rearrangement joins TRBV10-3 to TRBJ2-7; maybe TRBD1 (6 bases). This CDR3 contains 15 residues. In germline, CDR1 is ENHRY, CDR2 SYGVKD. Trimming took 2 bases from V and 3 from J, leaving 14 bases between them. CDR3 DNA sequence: TGTGCCATCAGTGAGCGGCAGGGGTTCAACTACGAGCAGTACTTC. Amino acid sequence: CAISERQGFNYEQYF.

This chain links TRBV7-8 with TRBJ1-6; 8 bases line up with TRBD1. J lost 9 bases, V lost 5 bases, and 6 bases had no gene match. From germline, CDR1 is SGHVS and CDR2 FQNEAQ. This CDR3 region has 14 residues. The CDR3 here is CASSQGQGGSPLHF. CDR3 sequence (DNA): TGTGCCAGCAGCCAAGGACAGGGAGGTTCACCCCTCCACTTT.

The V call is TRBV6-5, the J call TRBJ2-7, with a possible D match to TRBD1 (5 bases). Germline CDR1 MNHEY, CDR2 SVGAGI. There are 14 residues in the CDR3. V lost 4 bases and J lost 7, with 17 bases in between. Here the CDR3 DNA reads TGTGCCAGCAGTTGGACGCAAGGGGTTGTAGAGCAGTACTTC. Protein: CASSWTQGVVEQYF.